A single T cell receptor beta chain is shown here with its context. Its target is unknown. Germline trimming cut 4 bases from V and 7 bases from J; bases unmatched to any gene: 9. The CDR3 sequence is 15 residues long. The germline V gene encodes CDR1 SGHDT and CDR2 YYEEEE. These data are taken from a study of cytomegalovirus exposure and HLA in healthy donors. Overall study results and limits: Looking again later, the authors saw that most CMV-associated TCR beta chains seemed HLA-restricted. The dataset shows that most TCR sequences were rare, while some public TCRs occurred in many donors. As a later analysis revealed, the rate of TCR association differed by HLA locus, with DRB1 most and HLA-C fewest.

PCR employed 60 Vbeta and 13 Jbeta primers. Profiling relied on immunoSEQ multiplex PCR, and the TCRdb table lists in-frame clones only, not all of them. The table lists 150,000 or so clones, just under 75% of them singletons. Sequenced: PBMCs. The TCR originated in a woman aged 18-29 years in good health and CMV-seronegative. This chain uses TRBV5-6 with TRBJ1-4; TRBD1 aligns across 8 bases. CDR3 residues: CASSPSDRGGEKLFF. The CDR3 DNA is TGTGCCAGCAGCCCCTCCGACAGGGGAGGTGAAAAACTGTTTTTT.